In its sample, the clone carrying this T cell receptor beta chain was seen a few times. Its antigen is currently unknown. The length of the CDR3 is 13 residues. V shed 5 bases and J 6 bases; nucleotides not matched to a gene: 2. Germline V gives CDR1 MNHEY, CDR2 SMNVEV (reference sequence). A single record per CDR3 protein comes from TCRdb applying MiXCR to the reads. The sample holds fewer than 1,000,000 distinct CDR3 sequences, more than 25% seen once. This specimen belongs to a study of T cell repertoires in cytomegalovirus infection. Study context: Epitope selection comprised recently identified HLA-C-restricted CMV epitopes and well-studied HLA-B-restricted CMV epitopes. Public TCR beta signatures indicated both CMV infection and matching HLA type.

Findings of the study overall: Summed frequency of public TCR beta families distinguished CMV carriers with the relevant HLA. There were HLA-C-restricted CMV-specific TCR beta clonotypes dominating the ex vivo response.

This clonotype was sampled from a human donor in good health (CMV status not recorded). Some clones in this sample may be carry-over from other donors' samples. The V and J genes are TRBV27 and TRBJ2-2; TRBD1 agrees at 8 bases. Sample: cultured CD8+ T cells from PBMCs, taken from culture after CMV antigen stimulation. The CDR3 bases are TGTGCCAGCAGTCCGGGACAGGCCGGGGAGCTGTTTTTT. Protein sequence: CASSPGQAGELFF.